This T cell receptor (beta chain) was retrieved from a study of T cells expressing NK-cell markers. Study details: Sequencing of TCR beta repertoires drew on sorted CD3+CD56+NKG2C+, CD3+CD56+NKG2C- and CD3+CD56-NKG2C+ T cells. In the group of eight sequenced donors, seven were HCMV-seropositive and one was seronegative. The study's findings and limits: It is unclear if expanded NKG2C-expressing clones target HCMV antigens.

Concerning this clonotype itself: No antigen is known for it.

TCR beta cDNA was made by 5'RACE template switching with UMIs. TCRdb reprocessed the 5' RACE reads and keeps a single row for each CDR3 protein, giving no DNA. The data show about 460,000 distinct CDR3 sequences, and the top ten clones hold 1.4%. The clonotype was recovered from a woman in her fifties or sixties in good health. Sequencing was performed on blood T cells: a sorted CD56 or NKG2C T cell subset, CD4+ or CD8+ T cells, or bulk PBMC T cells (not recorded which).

The CDR3 here is CASSLSSTGSSYEQYF. The V and J genes are TRBV27 and TRBJ2-7. The CDR3 totals 16 residues. Germline assignment: CDR1 MNHEY and CDR2 SMNVEV (reference sequence).